This T cell receptor beta chain was observed in a study of T-cell memory formation after mild COVID-19. Points from the study as a whole: CD4/CD8 balance characterized clones contracting day 15 to 85, and CD4+ skew characterized later expanders. There were some responding clones in pre-infection memory, which suggested that cross-reactive memory had joined. Researchers could not confirm that second-wave clones peaking on day 37 targeted SARS-CoV-2.

The CDR3 has 14 amino acids. The germline CDR1 and CDR2 sequences are DFQATT and SNEGSKA (reference sequence). V was shortened by 2 bases and J by 0 bases, with 10 bases between the two germline ends. This clonotype was observed a few times. Its specificity is not known. Constant-segment primers and 5'RACE yielded cDNA libraries for TCR alpha and TCR beta, each carrying sample barcodes and UMIs. Via MiXCR, TCRdb re-called the 5' RACE reads, giving one row per CDR3 protein. The repertoire holds fewer than 650,000 distinct CDR3 sequences, with around 15% as singletons. V is TRBV20-1 and J is TRBJ1-1; unclear D gene. Sequences were obtained from PBMCs or a T cell subset sorted from them (not recorded which). The sequence came from an adult woman who had mild COVID-19 (a few samples of this study predate the infection). Cell type and time point are not known. The DNA of the CDR3 is TGCAGTGCTAGAACCTTAGTATTGAACACTGAAGCTTTCTTT. Protein: CSARTLVLNTEAFF.